Presented here are 12 T cell receptor beta chains from one specimen sequenced in a study of tumor and adjacent non-tumor tissue in lung cancer. RNA was extracted from bulk tissue without any cell sorting. This non-tumor lung sample came from over 3 cm beyond the tumor edge. TCRbeta libraries were built with three rounds of nested PCR, modified from ARM-PCR. TCRdb called the multiplex PCR reads again in MiXCR, with one record for every CDR3 protein. The sample contains about 50,000 distinct CDR3 sequences, about 80% of which appear only once. Specimen: distant non-tumor lung tissue. The origin of the receptors is a woman aged 60-75 years with non-small cell lung cancer.

Regarding this clonotype: A read error may produce the germline difference seen at one junction end. This sequence joins TRBV12-3 or TRBV12-4 and TRBJ1-2; TRBD1 agrees at 7 bases. The CDR3 covers 17 residues. CDR3 residues: CVSSYRGGGGFNYGYTF. The CDR3 DNA sequence: TGTGTCAGCAGTTACAGGGGCGGTGGAGGTTTTAACTATGGCTACACCTTC.

This clonotype was observed many times. The V call is TRBV28, the J call TRBJ2-3; no clear D gene. Germline CDR1 and CDR2: MDHEN and SYDVKM. The germline V and J ends were trimmed by 7 bases and 2 bases, with 10 bases remaining between them. This CDR3 is built from 13 residues. In DNA form, the CDR3 reads TGTGCCAGCAATGTGGCCTACACAGATACGCAGTATTTT. Its protein is CASNVAYTDTQYF.

As concerns this clonotype: At one end the junction does not follow the germline gene, possibly because of a read error. The V gene is TRBV6-5, the J gene TRBJ2-7, with D perhaps matching TRBD2 (6 bases). Germline loops: CDR1 MNHEY, CDR2 SVGAGI. The CDR3 is 12 residues long. The DNA of the CDR3 is TGTGCCAGCAAATCGGGGGTTGGTAGGGAGCTCTTC. Translation: CASKSGVGRELF.

This clonotype was detected ten times or more. The chain has TRBV11-2 and TRBJ1-1; D gene uncertain. The CDR3 runs to 14 residues. Trimming stripped 1 base from V and 1 base from J, with 7 bases between. Germline V lookup: CDR1 SGHAT, CDR2 FQNNGV. Here the CDR3 reads CASSLVGQNTEAFF. Here the CDR3 DNA reads TGTGCCAGCAGCTTAGTCGGCCAGAACACTGAAGCTTTCTTT.

The V call is TRBV29-1, the J call TRBJ2-1; a possible D gene is TRBD2 (5 bases). The CDR3 has 12 residues. Trimming pared 6 bases from V and 9 bases from J, leaving 15 bases between. The germline V gene has CDR1 SQVTM and CDR2 ANQGSEA. CDR3 sequence reads: CSVGRTAGEQFF. CDR3 nucleotide sequence: TGCAGCGTCGGCCGCACGGCGGGTGAGCAGTTCTTC.

The chain recombines TRBV12-3 or TRBV12-4 with TRBJ2-3; D is unclear. Trimming left V 4 bases short and J 6 bases short, with 11 bases between. The CDR3 runs to 13 residues. In DNA form, the CDR3 reads TGTGCCAGCAGTTCCGGCAGTGCGGATACGCAGTATTTT. Residues: CASSSGSADTQYF.

Regarding this clonotype: A read error is likely, as this CDR3 ends without the conserved phenylalanine or tryptophan. J is TRBJ2-2 and V is TRBV28; D not certain. Trimming stripped 5 bases from V and 6 bases from J, with 13 bases between. Germline V lookup: CDR1 MDHEN, CDR2 SYDVKM. The CDR3 covers 14 residues. The CDR3 nucleotides read TGTGCCAGCAGTCCCCTGACTGCCCCCGGGGAGCTGTTTATT. Translation gives CASSPLTAPGELFI.

Of note for this clonotype: This clone may be a read error of a much larger clone one base away. This chain uses TRBV6-4 with TRBJ2-3; 14 nucleotides match TRBD2. This CDR3 region has 15 residues. CDR1 is MRHNA, CDR2 SNTAGT, per germline. The CDR3 nucleotides read TGTGCCAGCAGTGAGACTAGCGGGGGGGCAGATACGCACTATTTT. As protein: CASSETSGGADTHYF.

V is TRBV29-1 and J is TRBJ1-5, with a possible D match to TRBD1 (5 bases). Trimming shortened V by 3 bases and J by 4 bases, and 16 bases separated the two germline ends. CDR3 length equals 15 residues. The germline V gene has CDR1 SQVTM and CDR2 ANQGSEA. CDR3 amino acids: CSVDRNSGPNQPQHF. The CDR3 DNA sequence: TGCAGCGTTGATAGGAACTCAGGGCCTAATCAGCCCCAGCATTTT.

Concerning this clonotype itself: The junction shows a germline mismatch at one end, possibly a read error. CDR3 coding DNA: TGTGCTATCAGTGAGCCACAGGTAGAGGACTACGAGCAGTACTTC. Protein sequence: CAISEPQVEDYEQYF. The chain is built from TRBV10-3 and TRBJ2-7; TRBD1 is a possible D gene (5 bases). The CDR3 spans 15 residues. Germline V gene sequence: CDR1 ENHRY, CDR2 SYGVKD.

Note on this clonotype: One junction end disagrees with the germline gene, perhaps due to a read error. This rearrangement joins TRBV11-2 to TRBJ2-4; the match to TRBD1 covers 7 bases. The CDR3 has 14 residues. CDR1 and CDR2 from the germline V gene are SGHAT and FQNNGV. The CDR3 reads CANSHTGTENIQYF. The CDR3 DNA sequence: TGTGCCAACAGCCACACCGGGACAGAAAACATTCAGTACTTT.

Of note for this clonotype: This may stem from a read error, because a much larger clone lies one nucleotide away. The J gene is TRBJ1-2, the V gene TRBV20-1; 7 bases map to TRBD1. Germline CDR1 reads DFQATT; CDR2 reads SNEGSKA (reference sequence). The CDR3 sequence is 13 residues long. The CDR3: CSVRIGQVYGYTF. The CDR3 DNA follows: TGCAGTGTTAGAATCGGACAGGTATACGGCTACACCTTC.